This passage covers 20 T cell receptor beta chains from one sample sequenced in a study of blood T cell repertoires in COVID-19. The assay was immunoSEQ multiplex PCR, and TCRdb's table has in-frame clones only and misses some. This sample has roughly 500,000 clones, with approximately 92% found just once. The sample consisted of peripheral blood. These receptors all stem from a man between 18 and 35 years old with COVID-19, enrolled during active disease.

This clone has a handful of counts. The chain recombines TRBV4-1 with TRBJ1-2; the match to TRBD1 covers 9 bases. The CDR3 runs to 15 residues. After removal of 4 bases from V and 2 bases from J, the junction contained 5 bases not matched to a gene. Germline V lookup: CDR1 MGHRA, CDR2 YSYEKL. The DNA for the CDR3 is TGCGCCAGCAGCCGAGCCGACAGGGGGAACTATGGCTACACCTTC. It is translated as CASSRADRGNYGYTF.

The chain joins TRBV10-2 to TRBJ2-1; TRBD2 aligns across 9 bases. CDR3 length equals 17 residues. Looked up from germline, CDR1 is WSHSY and CDR2 is SAAADI. V gave up 3 bases and J gave up 2 bases; unmatched junction bases: 8. Here the CDR3 DNA reads TGCGCCAGCAGTGATGATGCGGGAGGGCCCGCCTACAATGAGCAGTTCTTC. It yields the protein CASSDDAGGPAYNEQFF.

The gene calls are TRBV11-3 and TRBJ2-5; no definite D call. The CDR3 contains 15 residues. The germline CDR1 and CDR2 sequences are SGHNT and YENEEA. Between the trimmed V and J ends, which lost 4 bases and 0 bases, there was a span of 12 bases. The CDR3: CASSSAQLYQETQYF. CDR3 DNA: TGTGCCAGCAGCTCCGCTCAGTTGTACCAAGAGACCCAGTACTTC.

This chain links TRBV19 with TRBJ1-1; D gene ambiguous. This CDR3 has 14 residues. V lost 3 bases to trimming and J lost 4 bases, with 12 bases between them. CDR1 is LNHDA, CDR2 SQIVND, per germline (reference sequence). The DNA for the CDR3 is TGTGCCAGTAGTATCGTTTTGGAGATCACTGAAGCTTTCTTT. The encoded protein is CASSIVLEITEAFF.

The rearrangement uses TRBV19 and TRBJ2-7; 12 bases are a match to TRBD2. This CDR3 contains 14 residues. V was clipped by 5 bases and J by 4 bases; unmatched bases: 3. The germline CDR1 and CDR2 sequences are LNHDA and SQIVND (reference sequence). CDR3 bases: TGTGCCAGTAGTTACACTAGCGGGAGGTACGAGCAGTACTTC. Translated, it gives CASSYTSGRYEQYF. The full variable domain, with the rest looked up from reference TRBV19 and TRBJ2-7, is DGGITQSPKYLFRKEGQNVTLSCEQNLNHDAMYWYRQDPGQGLRLIYYSQIVNDFQKGDIAEGYSVSREKKESFPLTVTSAQKNPTAFYLCASSYTSGRYEQYFGPGTRLTVT.

This chain connects TRBV27 to TRBJ1-1; D may be TRBD1 (5 bases). This CDR3 contains 15 residues. V gave up 5 bases and J gave up 0 bases, with 13 bases separating them. The germline CDR1 and CDR2 sequences are MNHEY and SMNVEV (reference sequence). The chain's CDR3 is CASSREGRMNTEAFF. As DNA, the CDR3 is TGTGCCAGCAGTCGGGAGGGGAGAATGAACACTGAAGCTTTCTTT.

The V gene is TRBV7-3, the J gene TRBJ1-1, with 7 bases identical to TRBD1. J gave up 2 bases and V 5 bases, and 5 bases lay outside the gene matches. Germline loops: CDR1 SGHTA, CDR2 FQGTGA. The CDR3 is made up of 14 amino acids. This CDR3 reads CASSPGQSNTEAFF. CDR3 sequence (DNA): TGTGCCAGCAGCCCGGGACAGTCAAACACTGAAGCTTTCTTT.

Only a few counts were recorded for this clone. The rearrangement uses TRBV3-1 (or the pseudogene TRBV3-2) and TRBJ2-3; D is possibly TRBD1 (5 bases). There are 15 residues in the CDR3. The germline V and J ends were trimmed by 1 base and 0 bases, with 8 bases remaining between them. CDR1 LGHDT and CDR2 YNNKEL come from the germline V gene (reference sequence). The CDR3 nucleotides are TGTGCCAGCAGCCAAGGGACACTAAGCACAGATACGCAGTATTTT. The encoded protein is CASSQGTLSTDTQYF.

The chain joins TRBV12-3 or TRBV12-4 to TRBJ2-3; D is perhaps TRBD2 (6 bases). The CDR3 length is 13 residues. Trimming removed 8 bases at V and 1 base at J, with 10 bases between. CDR3 coding DNA: TGTGCCAGCGGTGCGGGGCGCACAGATACGCAGTATTTT. Translating gives CASGAGRTDTQYF.

The chain combines TRBV6-5 with TRBJ1-1; D is possibly TRBD1 (5 bases). The germline CDR1 and CDR2 sequences are MNHEY and SVGAGI. CDR3 length equals 12 residues. The V gene lost 4 bases and the J gene lost 6 bases, with 9 bases spanning the gap. The CDR3 nucleotides read TGTGCCAGCAGTTTAACAGGCGCTGAAGCTTTCTTT. It yields the protein CASSLTGAEAFF.

This clone came up once. For the CDR3, the DNA is TGTGCCAGCAGCCTTGACGGGGGTTTCCAAGAGACCCAGTACTTC. This encodes CASSLDGGFQETQYF. The genes are TRBV7-3 and TRBJ2-5; possibly TRBD2 for D (6 bases). This CDR3 contains 15 residues. Germline V gene lookup returns CDR1 SGHTA and CDR2 FQGTGA. V lost 5 bases, J lost 1 base, and 14 bases lay in between.

This sequence joins TRBV21-1 and TRBJ1-6. TRBV21-1 constitutes a pseudogene. This CDR3 spans 14 amino acids. The CDR3 DNA reads TGTGCCAGCAGTCGGGTGGAGCATAATTCACCCCTCCACTTT. This gives the protein CASSRVEHNSPLHF.

With respect to this clone: Sequence at one end of the junction differs from germline and may be a read error. CDR3 in DNA: TGTGCCAGCAGTGACTCCTCTGTCAATGAGCAGTTCTTC. It codes for CASSDSSVNEQFF. V usage is TRBV6-5 and J usage is TRBJ2-1; D gene unclear. Germline-derived CDR1 and CDR2 are MNHEY and SVGAGI. The CDR3 has 13 residues.

The chain couples TRBV2 to TRBJ2-7; 9 bases line up with TRBD1. The CDR3 has 14 amino acids. V shed 5 bases, J shed 2 bases, and the junction held 4 bases outside the gene matches. In germline, CDR1 is SNHLY, CDR2 FYNNEI. CDR3 region: CASSKQGATYEQYF. The CDR3 DNA is TGTGCCAGCAGTAAACAGGGGGCCACCTACGAGCAGTACTTC.

The chain uses TRBV5-1 and TRBJ2-1; TRBD2 matches 13 bases. Trimming took 4 bases from V and 7 from J; bases not matched to a gene: 5. Germline loops: CDR1 SGHRS, CDR2 YFSETQ. The CDR3 runs 15 residues. The CDR3 here is CASSPGTSGENEQFF. CDR3 in DNA: TGCGCCAGCAGCCCCGGGACTAGCGGGGAGAATGAGCAGTTCTTC.

The CDR3 DNA reads as TGCGCCAGCAGCTTGGCCCTGGACACCAACACCGGGGAGCTGTTTTTT. Amino acids: CASSLALDTNTGELFF. V gene TRBV5-1 combines with J gene TRBJ2-2, with D possibly matching TRBD1 (5 bases). The CDR3 runs 16 residues. V shed 0 bases and J shed 2 bases, with 11 bases lying between them. CDR1 and CDR2 from the germline V gene are SGHRS and YFSETQ.

The chain joins TRBV6-5 to TRBJ1-6, with TRBD1 matching over 8 bases. This CDR3 is 13 amino acids long. J lost 8 bases, V lost 6 bases, and 3 bases had no gene match. The germline CDR1 and CDR2 sequences are MNHEY and SVGAGI. The CDR3 region has the DNA TGTGCCAGCAGATCGACAGGGGATTCACCCCTCCACTTT. Protein sequence: CASRSTGDSPLHF.

This chain connects TRBV12-5 to TRBJ2-7; tentative D call: TRBD1 (5 bases). The CDR3 runs 18 residues. V dropped 0 bases and J dropped 3 bases, with 21 bases sitting between them. The germline V gene has CDR1 LGHNT and CDR2 FRNRAP. CDR3 bases: TGTGCTAGTGGTTTGGTAACATCTGGGCAGGGCGGTATCTACGAGCAGTACTTC. As protein: CASGLVTSGQGGIYEQYF.

The chain has TRBV5-1 and TRBJ1-1; 8 nucleotides line up with TRBD1. CDR1 is SGHRS and CDR2 is YFSETQ in the germline V gene. This CDR3 spans 16 amino acids. The V and J ends lost 3 bases and 7 bases, in that order; junction bases with no gene match: 14. The CDR3 region has the DNA TGCGCCAGCAGCTGGGTGGGGGAGGACAGGGTGATTGAAGCTTTCTTT. Amino acids: CASSWVGEDRVIEAFF.

The CDR3 loop is CASSLTQDRAYGYTF. The CDR3 nucleotides are TGTGCCAGCAGCCTGACTCAGGACAGAGCTTATGGCTACACCTTC. The chain carries TRBV9 and TRBJ1-2; TRBD1 might be the D (6 bases). The V and J ends lost 4 bases and 5 bases respectively, with 18 bases between them. Germline CDR1 SGDLS, CDR2 YYNGEE. This CDR3 spans 15 amino acids. Full variable domain (rest looked up from reference TRBV9 and TRBJ1-2): DSGVTQTPKHLITATGQRVTLRCSPRSGDLSVYWYQQSLDQGLQFLIQYYNGEERAKGNILERFSAQQFPDLHSELNLSSLELGDSALYFCASSLTQDRAYGYTFGSGTRLTVV.